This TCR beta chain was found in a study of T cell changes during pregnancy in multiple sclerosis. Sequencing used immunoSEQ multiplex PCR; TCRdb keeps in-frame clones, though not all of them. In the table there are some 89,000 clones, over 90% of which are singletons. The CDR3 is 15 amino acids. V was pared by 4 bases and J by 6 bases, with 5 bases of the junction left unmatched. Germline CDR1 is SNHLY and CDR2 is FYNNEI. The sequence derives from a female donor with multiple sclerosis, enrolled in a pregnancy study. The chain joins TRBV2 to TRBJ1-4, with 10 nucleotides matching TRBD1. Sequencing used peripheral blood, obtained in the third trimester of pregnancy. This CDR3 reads CASSGRDRGYEKLFF. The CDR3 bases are TGTGCCAGCAGTGGCCGGGACAGGGGCTATGAAAAACTGTTTTTT.